The source of this T cell receptor beta chain is a study of cytomegalovirus exposure and HLA in healthy donors. At the level of the study: Around 80 million unique TCR sequences came from HLA-typed donors in an early release.

Deletions cut 2 bases from V and 0 bases from J, with 13 bases between. The CDR3 sequence is 16 residues long. The germline V gene has CDR1 MDHEN and CDR2 SYDVKM. The PCR was carried out with 60 Vbeta primers and 13 Jbeta primers. In the original processing: Later, an analysis found 75 million to 100 million unique TCR beta chains, and 9.5 million to 11 million of these were shared. Libraries were prepared by immunoSEQ multiplex PCR; TCRdb keeps only in-frame clonotypes and omits some of them. Clone size and V and J calls were adopted from that table, with D and trimming inferred from the DNA. This sample's table has about 50,000 clones.

This clonotype originated in a young man in good health and CMV-seropositive. The chain joins TRBV28 to TRBJ1-1, with D tentatively TRBD1 (5 bases). Sequenced input: PBMCs. In DNA form, the CDR3 reads TGTGCCAGCAGTTTAGCCGGGGGGATATTGAACACTGAAGCTTTCTTT. This codes for CASSLAGGILNTEAFF.